The 4 T cell receptor beta chains reported below all come from one sample, sequenced in a study of regulatory T cells in long-lasting Graves disease. The sample's time point: newly diagnosed GD, antithyroid drugs for less than 3 months. PBMC RNA was the source of the TCR library. HTBI primers from iRepertoire and Arm-PCR of CDR3 regions yielded the TCR beta libraries. TCRdb redid the calling of the multiplex PCR reads with MiXCR, one entry per CDR3 protein. Here the sample spans fewer than 400,000 distinct CDR3 sequences, roughly 18% being singletons. The material was peripheral blood mononuclear cells (PBMCs), obtained at new diagnosis, from a patient treated with antithyroid drugs. The source is a female donor with Graves disease.

This clonotype was counted only a few times. This sequence joins TRBV2 and TRBJ2-5; 11 bases are a match to TRBD2. CDR3 length: 16 amino acids. Germline CDR1 is SNHLY and CDR2 is FYNNEI. V lost 3 bases to trimming and J lost 1 base; unmatched junction nucleotides: 4. This CDR3 is CASSDTSGSSQETQYF. The DNA of the CDR3 is TGTGCCAGCAGTGATACTAGCGGGAGTTCCCAAGAGACCCAGTACTTC. The full variable domain, completed using reference TRBV2 and TRBJ2-5, is EPEVTQTPSHQVTQMGQEVILRCVPISNHLYFYWYRQILGQKVEFLVSFYNNEISEKSEIFDDQFSVERPDGSNFTLKIRSTKLEDSAMYFCASSDTSGSSQETQYFGPGTRLLVL.

This clonotype was seen ten or more times. This sequence joins TRBV18 and TRBJ2-5; D unclear. Germline CDR1 KGHSH, CDR2 LQKENI. The CDR3 runs to 13 residues. V was pared by 3 bases and J by 2 bases, with 7 bases between. The CDR3 sequence is CASSPGQQETQYF. The CDR3 DNA sequence: TGTGCCAGCTCACCTGGGCAGCAAGAGACCCAGTACTTC.

This clonotype has only a few counts. This chain connects TRBV9 to TRBJ2-1, with 7 nucleotides matching TRBD1. This CDR3 comprises 14 residues. Germline V CDR1 and CDR2: SGDLS, YYNGEE. J was trimmed by 5 bases and V by 3 bases; bases with no gene match: 5. CDR3 loop: CASSGQGEHNEQFF. DNA of the CDR3: TGTGCCAGCAGCGGACAGGGCGAACACAATGAGCAGTTCTTC.

This clonotype came up many times. J is TRBJ2-7 and V is TRBV28, with D perhaps matching TRBD2 (8 bases). V was trimmed by 7 bases and J by 6 bases, leaving 25 bases between them. The CDR3 has 16 amino acids. The germline CDR1 and CDR2 sequences are MDHEN and SYDVKM. The CDR3 sequence: CASKGATGTRLLEQYF. For the CDR3, the DNA is TGTGCCAGCAAGGGGGCGACAGGGACTAGACTTCTCGAGCAGTACTTC.